Below are 26 T cell receptor beta chains sequenced from a single sample in a study of blood T cell repertoires in COVID-19. Profiling relied on immunoSEQ multiplex PCR, and the TCRdb table lists in-frame clones only, not all of them. Of hundreds of thousands of clones in the sample, around 92% are singletons; the top ten hold approximately 3%. Input material: peripheral blood. These receptor sequences come from a woman in her 30s with COVID-19, enrolled during active disease.

The rearrangement links TRBV5-6 to TRBJ2-7, with 10 bases aligning to TRBD2. The CDR3 extends over 17 amino acids. V was pared by 4 bases and J by 4 bases, with 14 bases of the junction left unmatched. Germline V lookup: CDR1 SGHDT, CDR2 YYEEEE. This CDR3 reads CASSPIVLAGDLYEQYV. As DNA, the CDR3 is TGTGCCAGCAGCCCAATTGTGCTAGCGGGGGATCTTTACGAGCAGTACGTC.

The chain couples TRBV10-1 to TRBJ2-2, with TRBD1 matching 7 bases. Germline trimming cut 4 bases from V and 6 bases from J; bases unmatched to any gene: 2. The length of the CDR3 is 13 residues. Germline CDR1 reads WNHNN; CDR2 reads SYGVQD (reference sequence). This CDR3 is CASSGQGAGELFF. The DNA of the CDR3 is TGCGCCAGCAGTGGCCAGGGGGCCGGGGAGCTGTTTTTT.

The rearrangement joins TRBV6-6 to TRBJ2-3; the D is unclear. V lost 4 bases, J lost 5 bases, and 10 bases lay in between. The germline V gene has CDR1 MNHNY and CDR2 SVGAGI (reference sequence). This CDR3 is built from 13 residues. CDR3 region: CASSSTRGDTQYF. The DNA for the CDR3 is TGTGCCAGCAGTTCCACTCGAGGAGATACGCAGTATTTT.

This clone was counted once. The chain has TRBV4-3 and TRBJ2-3; possible D gene TRBD1, 5 bases. Trimming shortened V by 2 bases and J by 4 bases, and 7 bases separated the two germline ends. Per germline, CDR1 LGHNA and CDR2 YSLEER. The CDR3 runs 13 residues. CDR3 sequence (DNA): TGCGCCAGCAGCCAAACAGGCGCAGATACGCAGTATTTT. Translation gives CASSQTGADTQYF.

The CDR3: CASSLETVGETQYF. The CDR3 coding sequence is TGTGCCAGCAGCCTAGAGACAGTCGGGGAGACCCAGTACTTC. The rearrangement joins TRBV7-9 to TRBJ2-5; maybe TRBD1 (5 bases). The V gene lost 5 bases and the J gene lost 5 bases, with 15 bases spanning the gap. The CDR3 loop spans 14 amino acids. The germline V gene encodes CDR1 SEHNR and CDR2 FQNEAQ (reference sequence). The whole variable domain, remainder taken from reference TRBV7-9 and TRBJ2-5, is DTGVSQNPRHKITKRGQNVTFRCDPISEHNRLYWYRQTLGQGPEFLTYFQNEAQLEKSRLLSDRFSAERPKGSFSTLEIQRTEQGDSAMYLCASSLETVGETQYFGPGTRLLVL.

This chain joins TRBV6-5 and TRBJ2-7; TRBD1 might be the D (5 bases). V lost 2 bases, J lost 4 bases, and 15 bases lay in between. Germline V gives CDR1 MNHEY, CDR2 SVGAGI. CDR3 length equals 15 residues. The CDR3 DNA reads as TGTGCCAGCAGTTACGGGGCCGGAAGGGGATACGAGCAGTACTTC. Translated: CASSYGAGRGYEQYF.

The J gene is TRBJ2-3, the V gene TRBV4-1, with 8 bases fitting TRBD2. The V gene end was trimmed by 1 base and the J gene end by 2 bases; junction bases not matched to a gene: 11. This CDR3 is 18 amino acids long. Germline CDR1 is MGHRA and CDR2 is YSYEKL. In DNA, the CDR3 is TGCGCCAGCAGCCAAGGTGTGGCGGGAGGACCATTCACAGATACGCAGTATTTT. Protein product: CASSQGVAGGPFTDTQYF.

The chain has TRBV6-1 and TRBJ2-7, with 8 bases matching TRBD1. CDR3 length: 15 amino acids. Germline CDR1 and CDR2: MNHNS and SASEGT. With 3 bases clipped from V and 2 bases from J, the junction kept 6 bases outside the gene matches. The CDR3 sequence: CASSDGGQAAYEQYV. CDR3 DNA sequence: TGTGCCAGCAGTGATGGGGGACAGGCAGCCTACGAGCAGTACGTC.

This chain uses TRBV5-1 with TRBJ2-2, with TRBD2 matching 7 bases. The V gene end was trimmed by 6 bases and the J gene end by 4 bases; junction bases not matched to a gene: 9. This CDR3 contains 15 residues. Germline CDR1 is SGHRS and CDR2 is YFSETQ. CDR3 coding DNA: TGCGCCAGCACTCTTAGACTAGCCTCCACCGGGGAGCTGTTTTTT. As protein: CASTLRLASTGELFF. The complete variable domain, with remaining parts taken from reference TRBV5-1 and TRBJ2-2, reads KAGVTQTPRYLIKTRGQQVTLSCSPISGHRSVSWYQQTPGQGLQFLFEYFSETQRNKGNFPGRFSGRQFSNSRSEMNVSTLELGDSALYLCASTLRLASTGELFFGEGSRLTVL.

The gene calls are TRBV9 and TRBJ2-2, with TRBD1 matching 10 bases. The CDR3 loop spans 17 amino acids. The trim removed 4 bases at V and 4 bases at J, leaving 10 bases unmatched. Germline V CDR1 and CDR2: SGDLS, YYNGEE. The CDR3 DNA sequence: TGTGCCAGCAGCCCCCAAGTGGGACAGGGGAGCACCGGGGAGCTGTTTTTT. This codes for CASSPQVGQGSTGELFF.

This clone was observed a single time. This chain links TRBV28 with TRBJ1-1, with unresolved D. Germline-derived CDR1 and CDR2 are MDHEN and SYDVKM. V was pared by 3 bases and J by 5 bases, with 4 bases between. CDR3 length equals 11 residues. The CDR3 coding sequence is TGTGCCAGCAGTTTCGGGACTGAAGCTTTCTTT. This sequence encodes CASSFGTEAFF.

The chain is built from TRBV11-2 and TRBJ2-7; TRBD2 matches at 11 bases. The CDR3 totals 18 residues. CDR1 SGHAT and CDR2 FQNNGV come from the germline V gene. After removal of 5 bases from V and 6 bases from J, the junction contained 18 bases not matched to a gene. The CDR3 loop is CASSLNPGLAGGGGEQYF. The CDR3 DNA follows: TGTGCCAGCAGCCTAAACCCGGGTCTAGCGGGGGGCGGTGGCGAGCAGTACTTC.

This chain uses TRBV11-2 with TRBJ2-1; 8 bases align to TRBD2. V lost 5 bases, J lost 10 bases, and 16 bases stayed unmatched. The V gene's germline CDR1 is SGHAT and CDR2 FQNNGV. This CDR3 is built from 16 residues. This CDR3 is CASSPPGGTRPLEQFF. In nucleotides, the CDR3 is TGTGCCAGCAGCCCCCCGGGGGGGACTCGCCCATTGGAGCAGTTCTTC.

The chain recombines TRBV10-3 with TRBJ2-1; unclear D gene. Germline V gives CDR1 ENHRY, CDR2 SYGVKD. The CDR3 has 15 amino acids. Trimming removed 2 bases at V and 0 bases at J, with 8 bases between. CDR3 region: CAISEVSSSYNEQFF. CDR3 nucleotides: TGTGCCATCAGTGAGGTCTCCAGCTCCTACAATGAGCAGTTCTTC.

The chain joins TRBV15 to TRBJ2-3; the match to TRBD2 covers 8 bases. Germline trimming cut 5 bases from V and 2 bases from J; bases unmatched to any gene: 6. Germline V gives CDR1 LNHNV, CDR2 YYDKDF (reference sequence). CDR3 length equals 15 residues. CDR3 sequence reads: CATSLGLGDTDTQYF. DNA of the CDR3: TGTGCCACCAGCTTGGGACTAGGGGACACAGATACGCAGTATTTT.

The genes are TRBV9 and TRBJ1-3; 8 bases line up with TRBD1. The germline V gene encodes CDR1 SGDLS and CDR2 YYNGEE. The CDR3 is 16 residues long. V lost 4 bases and J lost 5; bases outside the gene matches: 11. DNA for the CDR3: TGTGCCAGCAGCCGGTTCCAGGGGGCAAAAAGAAACACCATATATTTT. Protein sequence: CASSRFQGAKRNTIYF.

The rearrangement uses TRBV12-3 or TRBV12-4 and TRBJ1-5; maybe TRBD1 (5 bases). V lost 8 bases to trimming and J lost 6 bases, with 14 bases between them. The CDR3 length is 13 residues. The CDR3 DNA reads as TGTGCCAGCGGCACCAGGGCCGGTCAGCCCCAGCATTTT. It translates to CASGTRAGQPQHF.

The J gene is TRBJ1-4, the V gene TRBV19; TRBD1 is a possible D gene (5 bases). The CDR3 is 17 amino acids. V was trimmed by 5 bases and J by 0 bases, leaving 16 bases between them. CDR1 and CDR2 (germline): LNHDA, SQIVND (reference sequence). The CDR3 bases are TGTGCCAGTAGTGCACCCCGGCGGGGCGCAACTAATGAAAAACTGTTTTTT. It translates to CASSAPRRGATNEKLFF.

V and J are TRBV2 and TRBJ2-7; 7 nucleotides match TRBD1. The trim removed 5 bases at V and 5 bases at J, leaving 6 bases unmatched. CDR1 is SNHLY, CDR2 FYNNEI, per germline. There are 13 residues in the CDR3. The CDR3: CASSSHRGDEQYV. The CDR3 nucleotides are TGTGCCAGCAGTTCACACAGGGGTGACGAGCAGTACGTC.

The chain is built from TRBV12-5 and TRBJ2-1; 7 bases map to TRBD2. Germline V gene data show CDR1 as LGHNT and CDR2 as FRNRAP. The J segment lost 2 bases and the V segment lost 2 bases, leaving 6 bases of the junction unmatched. The CDR3 contains 16 residues. The CDR3 reads CASGLLRDYAYNEQFF. In DNA, the CDR3 is TGTGCTAGTGGTTTGCTCCGGGACTATGCCTACAATGAGCAGTTCTTC.

The chain uses TRBV19 and TRBJ2-1; maybe TRBD1 (6 bases). The ends were cut back, 6 bases at V and 2 bases at J, with 11 bases in the middle. CDR1 and CDR2 from the germline V gene are LNHDA and SQIVND (reference sequence). The CDR3 spans 14 residues. The CDR3 DNA is TGTGCCAGTAGACAGGGTCTACCCTACAATGAGCAGTTCTTC. Amino acids: CASRQGLPYNEQFF.

The chain is built from TRBV4-3 and TRBJ2-3; TRBD2 agrees at 10 bases. The J segment lost 3 bases and the V segment lost 3 bases, leaving 12 bases of the junction unmatched. Germline CDR1 is LGHNA and CDR2 is YSLEER. This CDR3 spans 18 amino acids. The DNA of the CDR3 is TGCGCCAGCAGCCATTATGGGAAACTAGCGGGGAGGACAGATACGCAGTATTTT. This translates into CASSHYGKLAGRTDTQYF.

The V call is TRBV10-3, the J call TRBJ1-1; D is undetermined. CDR1 is ENHRY, CDR2 SYGVKD, per germline. Trimming took off 10 bases at V and 8 bases at J, with 29 bases between the two ends. The CDR3 contains 16 residues. CDR3 sequence (DNA): TGTGCCACCCAAAGAATTGACCCGGCCGCGGCCACGGAAGCTTTCTTT. Translation: CATQRIDPAAATEAFF.

The V and J genes are TRBV27 and TRBJ1-3; TRBD1 matches at 9 bases. V shed 6 bases and J 8 bases; nucleotides not matched to a gene: 14. This CDR3 is 16 amino acids long. CDR1 and CDR2 (germline): MNHEY, SMNVEV (reference sequence). The CDR3 sequence: CASRDGTGLLGDTIYF. DNA for the CDR3: TGTGCCAGCAGGGATGGGACAGGGCTACTGGGGGACACCATATATTTT.

The chain combines TRBV28 with TRBJ2-3; the D gene is possibly TRBD1 (6 bases). The CDR3 is 16 amino acids. Germline CDR1 MDHEN, CDR2 SYDVKM. Trimming took 7 bases from V and 1 from J, leaving 18 bases between them. CDR3 bases: TGTGCCAGCACCCCGGATGGGGGCAAGGGCACAGATACGCAGTATTTT. Residues: CASTPDGGKGTDTQYF.

J is TRBJ2-1 and V is TRBV7-5; the table's TRBD1 call for D was not verified on the DNA. TRBV7-5 is given as a pseudogene. The CDR3 is 15 residues long. CDR3 residues: CARSSRDRVRNEQFF. Written as DNA, the CDR3 is TGTGCCAGAAGCTCGAGGGACAGGGTGCGGAATGAGCAGTTCTTC.